The following is a TCR beta chain sequence with its context. Its specificity is unknown. The data were obtained in a study of blood T cells in healthy people across ages. Healthy Caucasians from Russia aged about 6 to 100 served as donors. The germline CDR1 and CDR2 sequences are ENHRY and SYGVKD. The CDR3 consists of 14 residues. The J segment lost 5 bases and the V segment lost 11 bases, leaving 6 bases of the junction unmatched. Regarding the study as a whole: Measured against age, TCR beta diversity per million T cells decreased in a roughly linear manner.

PCR was performed a second time for roughly 7 to 12 cycles using a sample-barcoded 5' primer and a J-beta primer mix. Carrying 12 random nucleotides, a template-switch adaptor labeled each individual cDNA molecule. Each CDR3 protein gets one entry after TCRdb re-called the 5' RACE reads with MiXCR. The data hold around 1,900,000 distinct CDR3 sequences, with roughly two fifths observed a single time. The sequence was obtained from a human donor in good health. J is TRBJ2-3 and V is TRBV10-3, with 14 nucleotides matching TRBD2. What was sequenced was blood. Here the CDR3 reads CAFGLAGGRDTQYF. CDR3 in DNA: TGTGCCTTCGGACTAGCGGGGGGCCGAGATACGCAGTATTTT.